These 2 T cell receptor beta chains were all obtained from the same sample, sequenced in a study of cytotoxic CD8 clonotypes in ibrutinib-treated CLL. The repertoire was sequenced with immunoSEQ multiplex PCR; TCRdb's copy has only in-frame clones and lacks some. The table lists 130,000 or so clones, approximately 80% of them singletons. This material consisted of PBMCs, taken after 12 months of ibrutinib treatment. All receptors come from a human donor with chronic lymphocytic leukemia.

This rearrangement joins TRBV9 to TRBJ2-7; D is perhaps TRBD1 (7 bases). The CDR3 spans 16 residues. Germline CDR1 reads SGDLS; CDR2 reads YYNGEE. Trimming stripped 6 bases from V and 1 base from J, with 20 bases between. CDR3 protein: CASTPGSGGLSYEQYF. The CDR3 DNA sequence: TGTGCCAGCACCCCCGGGTCAGGGGGGTTATCCTACGAGCAGTACTTC.

Only a few counts were recorded for this clone. The V call is TRBV9, the J call TRBJ2-2; D not certain. V lost 0 bases and J 7 bases, leaving 7 bases between the germline ends. The CDR3 extends over 13 amino acids. The germline CDR1 and CDR2 sequences are SGDLS and YYNGEE. CDR3 amino acids: CASSVAGIGELFF. The CDR3 region has the DNA TGTGCCAGCAGCGTAGCTGGGATCGGGGAGCTGTTTTTT.